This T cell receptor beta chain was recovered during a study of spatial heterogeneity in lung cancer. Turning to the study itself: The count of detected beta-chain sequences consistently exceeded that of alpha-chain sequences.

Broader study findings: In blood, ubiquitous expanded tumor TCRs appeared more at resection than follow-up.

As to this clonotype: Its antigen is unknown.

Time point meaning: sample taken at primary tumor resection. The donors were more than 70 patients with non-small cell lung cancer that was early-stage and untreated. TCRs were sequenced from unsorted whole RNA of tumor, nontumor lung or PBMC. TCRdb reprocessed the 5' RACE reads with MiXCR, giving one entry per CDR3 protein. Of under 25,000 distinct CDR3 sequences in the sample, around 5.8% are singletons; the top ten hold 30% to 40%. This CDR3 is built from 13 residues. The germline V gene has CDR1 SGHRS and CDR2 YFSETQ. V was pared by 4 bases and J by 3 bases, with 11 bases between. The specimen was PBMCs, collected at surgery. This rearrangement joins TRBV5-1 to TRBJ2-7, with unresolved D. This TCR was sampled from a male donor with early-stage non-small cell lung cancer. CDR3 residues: CASSEQPLYEQYF. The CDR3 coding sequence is TGCGCCAGCAGCGAGCAACCTCTCTACGAGCAGTACTTC.